Sequencing of this T cell receptor beta chain was carried out in a study of OX40 agonist ivuxolimab in advanced cancers. About the study: Prior anti-PD-1, anti-PD-L1 or anti-CTLA-4 therapy was allowed; roughly 40% had some.

Libraries were prepared by immunoSEQ multiplex PCR; TCRdb keeps only in-frame clonotypes and omits some of them. There are over 45,000 clones in the sample; around four fifths occur only once, and roughly 3% lies in the top ten. Germline values: CDR1 MDHEN, CDR2 SYDVKM. This CDR3 comprises 12 residues. V lost 7 bases and J lost 1, with 7 bases in between. This sample comprised CD4+ or CD8+ T cells sorted from blood, obtained in a trial of the OX40 agonist ivuxolimab. The receptor was derived from an adult with an advanced solid tumor such as melanoma, head and neck, liver or kidney cancer. V is TRBV28 and J is TRBJ1-1; D is unclear. Written as DNA, the CDR3 is TGTGCCAGCAACCCGTGGAACACTGAAGCTTTCTTT. As protein: CASNPWNTEAFF.